Listed below are T cell receptor beta chains from one sample, sequenced in a study of T-cell reconstitution after alpha-beta-depleted transplantation in children. TCRdb processed the PCR reads anew with MiXCR; each CDR3 protein has one entry. The table lists hundreds of thousands of distinct CDR3 sequences, 15% to 20% of them singletons. This material consisted of PBMCs, mostly from graft donor cells, taken 360 days after TCRalphabeta/CD19-depleted stem cell transplant. The receptor source for this set is a boy in the first two years of life who had a stem cell transplant for Wiskott-Aldrich syndrome, so the T cells may come from the graft donor. CDR3s include the opening cysteine and the closing phenylalanine or tryptophan. D genes are given only for firm matches. Expanded clones are given a class, and other clones once, few, many or no size at all.

TRBJ2-7 | TRBV6-5 | - | few | TGTGCCAGCAGTTACCTCTCCAGGAGCTCCTACGAGCAGTACTTC | CASSYLSRSSYEQYF
TRBJ2-4 | TRBV2 | - | - | TGTGCCAGCAGTGGAGGGCAGTTAGCCAAAAACATTCAGTACTTC | CASSGGQLAKNIQYF
TRBJ2-1 | TRBV12-3/TRBV12-4 | TRBD2 | - | TGTGCCAGCAGAACGGGACTAGGGGGTGGAGAGCAGTTCTTC | CASRTGLGGGEQFF
TRBJ2-1 | TRBV5-1 | - | few | TGCGCCGCATCTACCGACGGCTACAATGAGCAGTTCTTC | CAASTDGYNEQFF
TRBJ2-3 | TRBV11-2 | TRBD1 | - | TGTGCCAGCACCATTGGACAGGGAGGCACAGATACGCAGTATTTT | CASTIGQGGTDTQYF
TRBJ2-7 | TRBV4-1 | - | many | TGCGCCAGCAGCCAAGACGGGAGGACAGTTTTCTACGAGCAGTACTTC | CASSQDGRTVFYEQYF
TRBJ2-1 | TRBV4-3 | TRBD1 | - | TGCGCCAGCAGCCAAGAAGACAGGGGCCCCTACAATGAGCAGTTCTTC | CASSQEDRGPYNEQFF
TRBJ2-7 | TRBV5-1 | TRBD1 | few | TGCGCCAGCAGCTTGTTGGACAGGTCCTACGAGCAGTACTTC | CASSLLDRSYEQYF
TRBJ2-2 | TRBV6-1 | TRBD2 | few | TGTGCCAGCAGTGTTCTAGCGGGAGGGCCATCCGGGGAGCTGTTTTTT | CASSVLAGGPSGELFF
TRBJ2-1 | TRBV29-1 | TRBD1 | few | TGCAGCGCAAGATCGGGACAGGGGGCGAACAATGAGCAGTTCTTC | CSARSGQGANNEQFF
TRBJ2-7 | TRBV5-1 | - | many | TGCGCCAGCAGCTTTGGCAATTCCTACGAGCAGTACTTC | CASSFGNSYEQYF
TRBJ2-3 | TRBV6-2/TRBV6-3 | - | few | TGTGCCAGCATGGGACACGACACAGATACGCAGTATTTT | CASMGHDTDTQYF
TRBJ2-1 | TRBV11-3 | TRBD2 | few | TGTGCCAGCAGCTTAGATCCGTCCCACGGGAGGGCCCTCGAGCAGTTCTTC | CASSLDPSHGRALEQFF
TRBJ2-5 | TRBV20-1 | - | few | TGCAGTGCGGAACAAGAGACCCAGTACTTC | CSAEQETQYF
TRBJ2-7 | TRBV5-1 | TRBD2 | many | TGTGCCAGCAGCCTCGGGGGGGGGACCTACGAGCAGTACTTC | CASSLGGGTYEQYF
TRBJ2-3 | TRBV19 | - | few | TGTGCCAGTAGTATCTCACCCACCGTAAATACGCAGTATTTT | CASSISPTVNTQYF
TRBJ2-7 | TRBV5-1 | - | - | TGCGCCAGCAGCTATCTGAGTACCTACGAGCAGTACTTC | CASSYLSTYEQYF